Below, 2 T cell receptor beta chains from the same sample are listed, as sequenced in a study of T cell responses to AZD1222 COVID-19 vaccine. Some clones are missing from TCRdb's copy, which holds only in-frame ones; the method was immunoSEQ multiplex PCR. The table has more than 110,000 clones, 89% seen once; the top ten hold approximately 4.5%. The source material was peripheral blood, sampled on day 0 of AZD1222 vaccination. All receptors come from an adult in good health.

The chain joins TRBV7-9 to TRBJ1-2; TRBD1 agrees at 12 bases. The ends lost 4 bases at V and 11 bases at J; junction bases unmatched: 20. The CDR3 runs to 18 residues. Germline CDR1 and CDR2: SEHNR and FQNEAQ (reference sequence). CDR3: CASSSGQGALGWPMRYTF. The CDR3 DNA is TGTGCCAGCAGCTCGGGACAGGGGGCTTTGGGATGGCCTATGCGATACACCTTC.

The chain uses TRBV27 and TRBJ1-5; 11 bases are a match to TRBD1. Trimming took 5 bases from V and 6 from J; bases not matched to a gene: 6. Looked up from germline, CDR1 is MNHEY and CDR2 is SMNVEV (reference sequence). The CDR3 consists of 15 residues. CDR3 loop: CASSTSGTGGQPQHF. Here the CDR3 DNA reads TGTGCCAGCAGTACATCCGGGACAGGGGGTCAGCCCCAGCATTTT.